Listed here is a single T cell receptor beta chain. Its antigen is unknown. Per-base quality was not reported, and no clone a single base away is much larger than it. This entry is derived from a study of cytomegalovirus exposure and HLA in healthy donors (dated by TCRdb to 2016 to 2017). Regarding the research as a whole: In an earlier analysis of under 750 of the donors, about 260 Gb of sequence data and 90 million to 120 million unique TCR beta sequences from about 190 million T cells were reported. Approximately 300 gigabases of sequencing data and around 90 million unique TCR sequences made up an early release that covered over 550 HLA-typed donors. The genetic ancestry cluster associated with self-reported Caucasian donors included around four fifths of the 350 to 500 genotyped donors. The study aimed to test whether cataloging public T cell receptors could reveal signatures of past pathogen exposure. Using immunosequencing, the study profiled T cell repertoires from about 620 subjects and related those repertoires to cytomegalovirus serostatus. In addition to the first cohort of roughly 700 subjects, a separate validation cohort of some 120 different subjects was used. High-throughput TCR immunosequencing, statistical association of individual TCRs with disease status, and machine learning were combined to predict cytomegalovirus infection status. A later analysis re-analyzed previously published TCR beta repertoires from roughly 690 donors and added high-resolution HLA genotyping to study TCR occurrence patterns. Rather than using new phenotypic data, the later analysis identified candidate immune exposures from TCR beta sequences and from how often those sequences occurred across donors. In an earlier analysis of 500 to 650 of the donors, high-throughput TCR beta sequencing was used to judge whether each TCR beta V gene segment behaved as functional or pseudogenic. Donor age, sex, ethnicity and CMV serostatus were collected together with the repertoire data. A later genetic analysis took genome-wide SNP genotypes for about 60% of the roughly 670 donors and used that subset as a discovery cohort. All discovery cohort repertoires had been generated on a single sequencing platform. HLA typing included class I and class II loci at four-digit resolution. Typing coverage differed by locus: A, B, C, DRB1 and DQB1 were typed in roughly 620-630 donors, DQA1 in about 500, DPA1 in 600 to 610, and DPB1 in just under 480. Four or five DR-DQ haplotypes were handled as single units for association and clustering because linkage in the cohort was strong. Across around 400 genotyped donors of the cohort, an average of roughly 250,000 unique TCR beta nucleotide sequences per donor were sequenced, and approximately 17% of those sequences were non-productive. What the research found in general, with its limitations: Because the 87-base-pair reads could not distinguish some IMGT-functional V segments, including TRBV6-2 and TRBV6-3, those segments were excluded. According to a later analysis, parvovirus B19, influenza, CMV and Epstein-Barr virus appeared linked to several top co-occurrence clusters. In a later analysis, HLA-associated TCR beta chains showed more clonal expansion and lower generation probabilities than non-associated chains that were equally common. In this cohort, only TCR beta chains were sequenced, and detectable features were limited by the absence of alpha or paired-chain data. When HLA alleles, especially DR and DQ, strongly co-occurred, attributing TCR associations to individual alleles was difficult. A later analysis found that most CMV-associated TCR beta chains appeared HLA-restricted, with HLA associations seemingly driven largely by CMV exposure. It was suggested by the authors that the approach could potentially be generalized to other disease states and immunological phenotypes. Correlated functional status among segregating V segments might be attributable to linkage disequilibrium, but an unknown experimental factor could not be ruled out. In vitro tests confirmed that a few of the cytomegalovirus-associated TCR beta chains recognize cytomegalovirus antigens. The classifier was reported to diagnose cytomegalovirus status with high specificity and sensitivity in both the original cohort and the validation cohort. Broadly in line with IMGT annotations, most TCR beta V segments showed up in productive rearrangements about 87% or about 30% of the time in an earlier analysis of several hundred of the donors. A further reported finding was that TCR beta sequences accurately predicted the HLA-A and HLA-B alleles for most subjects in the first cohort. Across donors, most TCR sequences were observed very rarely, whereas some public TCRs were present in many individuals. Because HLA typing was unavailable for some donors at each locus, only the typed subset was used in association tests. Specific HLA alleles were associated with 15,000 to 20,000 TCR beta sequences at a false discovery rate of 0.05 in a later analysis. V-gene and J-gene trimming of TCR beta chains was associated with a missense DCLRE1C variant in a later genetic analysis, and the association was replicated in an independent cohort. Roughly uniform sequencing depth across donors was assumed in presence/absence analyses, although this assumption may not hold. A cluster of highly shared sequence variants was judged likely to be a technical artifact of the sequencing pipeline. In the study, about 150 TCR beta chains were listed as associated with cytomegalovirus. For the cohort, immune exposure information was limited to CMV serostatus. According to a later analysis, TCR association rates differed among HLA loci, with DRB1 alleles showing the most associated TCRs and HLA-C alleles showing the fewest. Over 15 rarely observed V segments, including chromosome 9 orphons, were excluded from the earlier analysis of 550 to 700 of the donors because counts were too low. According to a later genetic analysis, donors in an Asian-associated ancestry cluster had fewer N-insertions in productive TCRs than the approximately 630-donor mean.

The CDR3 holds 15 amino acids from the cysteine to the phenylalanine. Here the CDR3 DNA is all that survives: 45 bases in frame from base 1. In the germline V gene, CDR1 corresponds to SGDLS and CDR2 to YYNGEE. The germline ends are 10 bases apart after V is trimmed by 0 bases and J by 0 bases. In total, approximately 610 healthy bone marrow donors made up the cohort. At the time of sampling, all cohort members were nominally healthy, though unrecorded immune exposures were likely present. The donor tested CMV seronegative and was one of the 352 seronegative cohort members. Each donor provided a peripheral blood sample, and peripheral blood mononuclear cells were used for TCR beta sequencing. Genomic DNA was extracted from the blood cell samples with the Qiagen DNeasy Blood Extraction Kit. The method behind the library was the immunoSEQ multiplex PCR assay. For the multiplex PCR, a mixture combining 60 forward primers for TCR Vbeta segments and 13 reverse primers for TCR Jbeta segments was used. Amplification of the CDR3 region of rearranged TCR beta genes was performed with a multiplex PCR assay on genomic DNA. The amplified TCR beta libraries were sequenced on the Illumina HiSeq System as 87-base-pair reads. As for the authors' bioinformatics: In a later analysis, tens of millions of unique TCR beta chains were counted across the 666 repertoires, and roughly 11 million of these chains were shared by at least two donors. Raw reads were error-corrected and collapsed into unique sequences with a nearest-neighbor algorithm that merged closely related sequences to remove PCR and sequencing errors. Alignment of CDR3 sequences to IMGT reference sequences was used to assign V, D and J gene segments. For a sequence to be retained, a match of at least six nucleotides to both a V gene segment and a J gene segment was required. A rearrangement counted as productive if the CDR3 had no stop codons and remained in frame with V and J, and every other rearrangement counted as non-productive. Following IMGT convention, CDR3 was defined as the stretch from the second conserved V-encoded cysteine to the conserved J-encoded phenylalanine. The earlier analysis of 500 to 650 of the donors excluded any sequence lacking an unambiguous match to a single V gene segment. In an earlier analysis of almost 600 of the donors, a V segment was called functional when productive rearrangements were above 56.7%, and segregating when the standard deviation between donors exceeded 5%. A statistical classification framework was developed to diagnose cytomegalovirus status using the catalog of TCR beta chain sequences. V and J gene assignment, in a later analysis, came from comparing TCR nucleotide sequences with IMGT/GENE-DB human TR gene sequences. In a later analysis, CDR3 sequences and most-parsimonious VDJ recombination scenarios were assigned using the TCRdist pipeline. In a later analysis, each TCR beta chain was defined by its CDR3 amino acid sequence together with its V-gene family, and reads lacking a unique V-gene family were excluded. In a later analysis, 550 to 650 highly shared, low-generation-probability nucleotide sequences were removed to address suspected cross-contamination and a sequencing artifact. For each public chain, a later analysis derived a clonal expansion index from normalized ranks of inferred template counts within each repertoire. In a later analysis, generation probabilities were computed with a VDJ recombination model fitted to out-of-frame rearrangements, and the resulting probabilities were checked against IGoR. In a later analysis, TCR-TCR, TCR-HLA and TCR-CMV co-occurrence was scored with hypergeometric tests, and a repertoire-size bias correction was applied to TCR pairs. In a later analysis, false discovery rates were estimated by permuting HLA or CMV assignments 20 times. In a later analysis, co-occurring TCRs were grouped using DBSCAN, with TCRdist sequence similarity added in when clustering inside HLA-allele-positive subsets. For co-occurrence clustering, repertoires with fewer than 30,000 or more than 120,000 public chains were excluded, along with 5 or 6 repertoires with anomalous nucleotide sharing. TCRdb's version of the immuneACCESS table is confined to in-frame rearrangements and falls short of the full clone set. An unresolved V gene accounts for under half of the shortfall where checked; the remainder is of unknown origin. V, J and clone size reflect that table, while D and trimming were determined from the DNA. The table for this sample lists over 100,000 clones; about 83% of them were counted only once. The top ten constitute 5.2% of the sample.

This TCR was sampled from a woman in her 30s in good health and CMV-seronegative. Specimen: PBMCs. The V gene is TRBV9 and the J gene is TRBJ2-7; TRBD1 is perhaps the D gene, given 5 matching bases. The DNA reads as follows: TGTGCCAGCAGCGTAGCTGACAGAACCTCCTACGAGCAGTACTTC. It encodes CASSVADRTSYEQYF. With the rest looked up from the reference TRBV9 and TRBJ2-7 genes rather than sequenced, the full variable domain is DSGVTQTPKHLITATGQRVTLRCSPRSGDLSVYWYQQSLDQGLQFLIQYYNGEERAKGNILERFSAQQFPDLHSELNLSSLELGDSALYFCASSVADRTSYEQYFGPGTRLTVT.